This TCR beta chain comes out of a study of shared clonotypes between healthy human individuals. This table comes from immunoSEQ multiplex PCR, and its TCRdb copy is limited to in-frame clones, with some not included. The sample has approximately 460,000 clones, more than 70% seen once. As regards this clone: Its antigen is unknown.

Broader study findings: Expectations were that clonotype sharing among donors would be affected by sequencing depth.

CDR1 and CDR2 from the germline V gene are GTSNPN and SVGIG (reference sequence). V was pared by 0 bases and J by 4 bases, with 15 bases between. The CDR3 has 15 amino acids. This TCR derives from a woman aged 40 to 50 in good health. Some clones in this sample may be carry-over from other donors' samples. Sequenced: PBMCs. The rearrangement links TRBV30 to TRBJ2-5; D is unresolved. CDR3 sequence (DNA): TGTGCCTGGAGTGTACATCAGCGAGTGCGAGAGACCCAGTACTTC. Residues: CAWSVHQRVRETQYF.